Presented here are 29 T cell receptor beta chains from one specimen sequenced in a study of T cell changes during pregnancy in multiple sclerosis. Data came from immunoSEQ multiplex PCR; TCRdb stores just in-frame clones and leaves some out. The top ten hold more than 3% of the sample, which has 46,000 or so clones, just under 95% seen once. The specimen comprised CD8+ T cells from peripheral blood mononuclear cells, sampled after pregnancy. The origin of the receptors is a female donor with multiple sclerosis, enrolled in a pregnancy study.

The chain has TRBV7-2 and TRBJ2-7, with D possibly TRBD2 on 6 matching bases. Germline V gives CDR1 SGHTA, CDR2 FQGNSA. This CDR3 has 16 residues. The V end was cut by 5 bases, the J end by 4 bases, with 21 bases between. For the CDR3, the DNA is TGTGCCAGCAGCCGTAGGGTCGAGCGGGCCTTATACGAGCAGTACTTC. Residues: CASSRRVERALYEQYF.

The chain is built from TRBV2 and TRBJ2-7; D might be TRBD1 (6 bases). The CDR3 is made up of 13 amino acids. Germline CDR1 is SNHLY and CDR2 is FYNNEI. Between the trimmed V and J ends, which lost 7 bases and 1 base, there was a span of 11 bases. This chain's CDR3 is CASIVGASYEQYF. The CDR3, as DNA: TGTGCCAGCATCGTGGGGGCGTCCTACGAGCAGTACTTC.

This chain joins TRBV4-3 and TRBJ1-4; 11 nucleotides align to TRBD1. Germline V gives CDR1 LGHNA, CDR2 YSLEER. The CDR3 is 17 amino acids. Trimming at V came to 0 bases and at J to 7 bases, leaving 7 bases not matched to a gene. The CDR3 protein is CASSQEGLGTGGEKLFF. The CDR3, as DNA: TGCGCCAGCAGCCAAGAGGGGCTCGGGACAGGGGGTGAAAAACTGTTTTTT.

The sample holds one count of this clone. The chain recombines TRBV6-5 with TRBJ2-7; D call uncertain. With 2 bases removed from V and 1 base from J, the gap between germline ends came to 9 bases. This CDR3 comprises 14 residues. CDR1 is MNHEY, CDR2 SVGAGI, per germline. This chain's CDR3 is CASSYATGSYEQYF. The CDR3 bases are TGTGCCAGCAGTTACGCGACGGGTTCCTACGAGCAGTACTTC.

V gene TRBV19 combines with J gene TRBJ1-5; perhaps TRBD1 as D (6 bases). CDR3 length: 16 amino acids. V lost 4 bases, J lost 4 bases, and 17 bases lay in between. Germline assignment: CDR1 LNHDA and CDR2 SQIVND (reference sequence). CDR3 region: CASSNGPIQGNQPQHF. In nucleotides, the CDR3 is TGTGCCAGTAGTAATGGGCCAATACAGGGTAATCAGCCCCAGCATTTT.

The chain joins TRBV5-4 to TRBJ2-7; TRBD2 might be the D (7 bases). Germline CDR1 and CDR2: SGHNT and YYREEE (reference sequence). The CDR3 consists of 14 residues. V was pared by 2 bases and J by 5 bases, with 14 bases between. Here the CDR3 DNA reads TGTGCCAGCAGCTTTGAGGGGGGGCCTCACGAGCAGTACTTC. Translated, it gives CASSFEGGPHEQYF.

This clone was counted only a few times. The rearrangement joins TRBV7-6 to TRBJ2-1; 11 bases line up with TRBD2. Germline CDR1 SGHVS, CDR2 FNYEAQ. The trim removed 5 bases at V and 5 bases at J, leaving 5 bases unmatched. The CDR3 loop spans 15 amino acids. CDR3 in amino acids: CASSTSGSEDNEQFF. The CDR3 nucleotides are TGTGCCAGCAGCACTAGCGGGAGTGAGGACAATGAGCAGTTCTTC.

J is TRBJ2-1 and V is TRBV27; TRBD2 might be the D (6 bases). The CDR3 covers 13 residues. Trimming left V 5 bases short and J 4 bases short, with 9 bases between. CDR1 is MNHEY, CDR2 SMNVEV, per germline (reference sequence). CDR3 sequence (DNA): TGTGCCAGCAGTCCCGGACTATACAATGAGCAGTTCTTC. It specifies CASSPGLYNEQFF.

The gene calls are TRBV15 and TRBJ2-7; 11 bases align to TRBD2. Germline V gene lookup returns CDR1 LNHNV and CDR2 YYDKDF (reference sequence). V was pared by 5 bases and J by 6 bases, with 6 bases of the junction left unmatched. The CDR3 is 14 residues long. The DNA of the CDR3 is TGTGCCACCAGCTTACTAGCGGGAGTACCCGAGCAGTACTTC. This sequence encodes CATSLLAGVPEQYF.

The genes are TRBV5-1 and TRBJ2-3; TRBD1 might be the D (6 bases). The V end was cut by 1 base, the J end by 2 bases, with 14 bases between. Germline V gene sequence: CDR1 SGHRS, CDR2 YFSETQ. The CDR3 extends over 16 amino acids. CDR3 sequence reads: CASSLLGQGYTDTQYF. The CDR3 DNA follows: TGCGCCAGCAGCTTGTTAGGGCAGGGGTACACAGATACGCAGTATTTT.

This sequence joins TRBV6-1 and TRBJ2-1, with D possibly TRBD2 on 5 matching bases. Germline CDR1 and CDR2: MNHNS and SASEGT. The V and J ends lost 3 bases and 7 bases respectively, with 10 bases between them. The CDR3 is 13 residues long. The CDR3 loop is CASSEREMNEQFF. CDR3 nucleotide sequence: TGTGCCAGCAGTGAGAGGGAGATGAATGAGCAGTTCTTC.

CDR3: CASSLLNYNEQFF. The CDR3 bases are TGTGCCAGCAGTTTACTAAACTACAATGAGCAGTTCTTC. The chain joins TRBV27 to TRBJ2-1; the D is unclear. Germline loops: CDR1 MNHEY, CDR2 SMNVEV (reference sequence). V lost 2 bases to trimming and J lost 3 bases, with 5 bases between them. The CDR3 spans 13 residues.

This clone appeared once. The chain employs TRBV6-5 and TRBJ1-3; D not certain. The germline V gene has CDR1 MNHEY and CDR2 SVGAGI. This CDR3 has 14 residues. Between the trimmed V and J ends, which lost 5 bases and 0 bases, there was a span of 8 bases. Here the CDR3 reads CASSPVISGNTIYF. In nucleotides, the CDR3 is TGTGCCAGCAGTCCCGTTATCTCTGGAAACACCATATATTTT.

This clone has only a few counts. The rearrangement links TRBV7-9 to TRBJ1-4; maybe TRBD1 (5 bases). The CDR3 length is 14 residues. The germline gives CDR1 SEHNR, CDR2 FQNEAQ (reference sequence). Trimming pared 8 bases from V and 4 bases from J, leaving 14 bases between. CDR3 DNA sequence: TGTGCCAGCCGTGACGGGGGGATTAATGAAAAACTGTTTTTT. Its translation: CASRDGGINEKLFF.

The V gene is TRBV5-8, the J gene TRBJ1-5; D gene unclear. The germline V gene has CDR1 SGHTS and CDR2 YDEGEE. V lost 6 bases and J lost 7, with 14 bases in between. There are 13 residues in the CDR3. The CDR3 nucleotides read TGTGCCAGCACCTTAGGAGGGATACAGCCCCAGCATTTT. The encoded protein is CASTLGGIQPQHF.

The chain carries TRBV7-9 and TRBJ2-3, with 7 bases that match TRBD1. V was clipped by 1 base and J by 3 bases; unmatched bases: 1. CDR1 is SEHNR, CDR2 FQNEAQ, per germline (reference sequence). CDR3 length: 14 residues. This chain's CDR3 is CASSLGQGTDTQYF. The CDR3 nucleotides are TGTGCCAGCAGCTTAGGACAGGGTACAGATACGCAGTATTTT.

The gene calls are TRBV18 and TRBJ1-2, with TRBD1 matching over 7 bases. Germline V gives CDR1 KGHSH, CDR2 LQKENI. This CDR3 has 15 residues. Unmatched junction bases numbered 7, after V lost 3 bases and J lost 3 bases. The CDR3 nucleotides are TGTGCCAGCTCACCCTCTCGGGACAGCGACTATGGCTACACCTTC. This sequence encodes CASSPSRDSDYGYTF. Together with reference TRBV18 and TRBJ1-2, the CDR3 gives the full variable domain: NAGVMQNPRHLVRRRGQEARLRCSPMKGHSHVYWYRQLPEEGLKFMVYLQKENIIDESGMPKERFSAEFPKEGPSILRIQQVVRGDSAAYFCASSPSRDSDYGYTFGSGTRLTVV.

The rearrangement uses TRBV18 and TRBJ1-1, with 8 bases fitting TRBD1. Looked up from germline, CDR1 is KGHSH and CDR2 is LQKENI. V was clipped by 2 bases and J by 4 bases; unmatched bases: 9. The CDR3 sequence is 16 residues long. This CDR3 is CASSPIATGASTEAFF. In DNA form, the CDR3 reads TGTGCCAGCTCACCAATCGCGACAGGGGCGAGCACTGAAGCTTTCTTT.

This sequence joins TRBV27 and TRBJ2-1; maybe TRBD2 (8 bases). Germline CDR1 MNHEY, CDR2 SMNVEV (reference sequence). The CDR3 consists of 19 residues. V lost 8 bases to trimming and J lost 0 bases, with 26 bases between them. The CDR3 nucleotides are TGTGCCAGCCTTCCGACAGGGCTCACTAGCGGATACTCCTACAATGAGCAGTTCTTC. Its protein is CASLPTGLTSGYSYNEQFF.

The CDR3 DNA reads as TGTGCCAGCTCACCACCGGACAGGGAGGGTGAGCAGTTCTTC. This gives the protein CASSPPDREGEQFF. The chain carries TRBV18 and TRBJ2-1; D is possibly TRBD1 (8 bases). Trimming pared 0 bases from V and 9 bases from J, leaving 12 bases between. This CDR3 is 14 amino acids long. Germline V lookup: CDR1 KGHSH, CDR2 LQKENI.

The chain recombines TRBV19 with TRBJ2-7; TRBD2 might be the D (5 bases). The V and J ends lost 2 bases and 1 base respectively, with 9 bases between them. CDR3 length equals 14 residues. CDR1 is LNHDA, CDR2 SQIVND, per germline (reference sequence). The CDR3 loop is CASSIFGVSYEQYF. The CDR3 region has the DNA TGTGCCAGTAGTATATTCGGGGTTTCCTACGAGCAGTACTTC.

This chain joins TRBV5-1 and TRBJ2-7, with 7 bases aligning to TRBD1. J lost 3 bases, V lost 1 base, and 7 bases had no gene match. CDR1 is SGHRS, CDR2 YFSETQ, per germline. The CDR3 is made up of 15 amino acids. The CDR3 protein is CASSLSDRAFYEQYF. CDR3 in DNA: TGCGCCAGCAGCTTGTCAGACAGGGCATTCTACGAGCAGTACTTC.

The rearrangement links TRBV11-2 to TRBJ1-2, with a possible D match to TRBD1 (6 bases). V was shortened by 5 bases and J by 4 bases, with 17 bases between the two germline ends. The CDR3 consists of 15 residues. The V gene's germline CDR1 is SGHAT and CDR2 FQNNGV. The CDR3 sequence is CASSPGAADFYGYTF. CDR3 in DNA: TGTGCCAGCAGCCCAGGGGCGGCAGATTTCTATGGCTACACCTTC.

V gene TRBV15 combines with J gene TRBJ2-3; D is unresolved. There are 15 residues in the CDR3. CDR1 is LNHNV, CDR2 YYDKDF, per germline (reference sequence). The V end was cut by 7 bases, the J end by 1 base, with 15 bases between. The DNA for the CDR3 is TGTGCCACCACCCGACCCGAGAGCGGCACAGATACGCAGTATTTT. This codes for CATTRPESGTDTQYF.

The CDR3 reads CASSSRAGNTEAFF. The CDR3 DNA sequence: TGTGCCAGCAGTTCGCGGGCCGGAAACACTGAAGCTTTCTTT. The J gene is TRBJ1-1, the V gene TRBV27; D not resolved. The CDR3 is 14 amino acids. Trimming took 4 bases from V and 2 from J, leaving 11 bases between them. Germline V gene sequence: CDR1 MNHEY, CDR2 SMNVEV (reference sequence).

V gene TRBV19 combines with J gene TRBJ2-3; 14 nucleotides match TRBD2. The CDR3 sequence is 19 residues long. V lost 6 bases, J lost 0 bases, and 11 bases stayed unmatched. Germline V gene sequence: CDR1 LNHDA, CDR2 SQIVND (reference sequence). The DNA for the CDR3 is TGTGCCAGTAGGACGGGACTAGCGGGAGAAGGGGCTAGCACAGATACGCAGTATTTT. This codes for CASRTGLAGEGASTDTQYF.

The gene calls are TRBV4-1 and TRBJ2-1; 7 nucleotides agree with TRBD1. Germline values: CDR1 MGHRA, CDR2 YSYEKL. This CDR3 has 17 amino acids. Trimming at V came to 1 base and at J to 3 bases, leaving 9 bases not matched to a gene. The CDR3 nucleotides read TGCGCCAGCAGCCAAGGAGAAGGGGGCAGATTCTACAATGAGCAGTTCTTC. Its translation: CASSQGEGGRFYNEQFF.

The J gene is TRBJ2-1, the V gene TRBV30; 8 nucleotides match TRBD2. CDR1 GTSNPN and CDR2 SVGIG come from the germline V gene (reference sequence). CDR3 length: 15 residues. V gave up 3 bases and J gave up 4 bases; unmatched junction bases: 8. CDR3 nucleotide sequence: TGTGCCTGGAGACGGGGTACTAGCGGTTACAATGAGCAGTTCTTC. Translation: CAWRRGTSGYNEQFF.

The V call is TRBV5-5, the J call TRBJ2-7, with D possibly being TRBD1 (5 bases). The CDR3 spans 14 residues. The germline gives CDR1 SGHKS, CDR2 YYEKEE (reference sequence). Between the trimmed V and J ends, which lost 1 base and 0 bases, there was a span of 8 bases. The CDR3 region has the DNA TGTGCCAGCAGCTTGAACAGGCTCTCCTACGAGCAGTACTTC. Its protein is CASSLNRLSYEQYF. Combining the CDR3 with reference TRBV5-5 and TRBJ2-7 gives the whole variable domain DAGVTQSPTHLIKTRGQQVTLRCSPISGHKSVSWYQQVLGQGPQFIFQYYEKEERGRGNFPDRFSARQFPNYSSELNVNALLLGDSALYLCASSLNRLSYEQYFGPGTRLTVT.